This is a list of T cell receptor beta chains from one sample in a study of human T cells and chemical hapten exposure. TCRdb fed the RACE reads into MiXCR, producing one record per CDR3 protein. The repertoire consists of 150,000 or so distinct CDR3 sequences, with about 14% occurring once and the leading ten covering 1.7%. Specimen: whole blood, collected in connection with sensitization to the hapten diphenylcyclopropenone (DPC). The receptor source for this set is a young woman with alopecia areata. Some clones in this sample may be carry-over from other donors' samples. Each CDR3 is given without its conserved first and last residue.

>TRBV28
ASSLGQGPYEQY
>TRBV6-5
ASSYSGFNQPQH
>TRBV7-6
ASSGTGTGILSGELF
>TRBV6-5
ASSSNWKETQY
>TRBV28
ASSGNSDTQY
>TRBV12-3/TRBV12-4
ASRLSGTEQF
>TRBV12-3/TRBV12-4
ASGTRSTDTQY
>TRBV7-6
ASSLNYRAQRGSQETQY
>TRBV7-8
ASSFSSGRDTRY
>TRBV5-1
ASSRGESTGQETQY
>TRBV28
ASRTATAMNTEAF
>TRBV5-6
ASSFRETHY
>TRBV20-1
SATIASGIQETQY
>TRBV6-5
ASSYGAGGSHYNSPLH
>TRBV2
ASKQGDFGANVLT
>TRBV7-2
ASSQTSSWDTQY
>TRBV3-1
ASRSRELAF
>TRBV5-6
ASSSPARGQGDGYT
>TRBV2
AILVGGAAEAF
>TRBV18
ASSPLFGTQGEKLF
>TRBV6-5
ASSYSTRETQY
>TRBV5-1
ASNLLAGAYNEQF
>TRBV12-3/TRBV12-4
ASSSSGSVPTGELF
>TRBV28
ASGPIGFEAF